This T cell receptor (beta chain) emerged from a study of blood T cell repertoires in COVID-19. For the study at large: Specimens from acute and convalescent COVID-19 originated in the United States, Italy and Spain.

Participants were aged roughly 18 to 90 years, lived in over 20 US areas, and enrolled virtually. Participants' own reports of clinical history determined their cohort assignment. Trimming took 5 bases from V and 10 from J; bases not matched to a gene: 11. CDR3 size: 13 residues. Per the germline V gene, CDR1 is GTSNPN and CDR2 is SVGIG (reference sequence). The protocol was immunoSEQ multiplex PCR, while the TCRdb copy is restricted to in-frame clones and leaves out a portion. The table lists around 130,000 clones, about 86% of them singletons. This TCR came from a middle-aged man with acute COVID-19. V usage is TRBV30 and J usage is TRBJ2-1; TRBD2 aligns across 7 bases. The sequencing sample was made of PBMCs or T cells enriched from blood (not recorded which). The CDR3 spells CAWGPMGLREQFF. DNA of the CDR3: TGTGCCTGGGGTCCAATGGGACTAAGAGAGCAGTTCTTC.